The sequence of this T cell receptor beta chain was determined in a study of T cell responses to AZD1222 COVID-19 vaccine. Study-wide background: Some second doses came at about 4 weeks and others at about 12 weeks; these were pooled.

Regarding the study as a whole: Only six AZD1222 recipients tested seropositive at baseline.

Using immunoSEQ multiplex PCR, the repertoire was profiled, and TCRdb retains in-frame clones only, with some absent. Among roughly 140,000 clones listed, 93% were seen once. V lost 2 bases and J lost 7, with 18 bases in between. The CDR3 runs to 15 residues. Germline V CDR1 and CDR2: GTSNPN, SVGIG (reference sequence). This clone was seen just once. The antigen remains unidentified. Sequenced material: peripheral blood, taken on day 0 of AZD1222 vaccination. The clonotype comes from an adult in good health. The J gene is TRBJ2-4, the V gene TRBV30; D is perhaps TRBD1 (6 bases). CDR3 nucleotide sequence: TGTGCCTGGAGTTCAGAACTGGACAGACGGAACATTCAGTACTTC. Its protein is CAWSSELDRRNIQYF. Complete variable domain (other parts from reference TRBV30 and TRBJ2-4): SQTIHQWPATLVQPVGSPLSLECTVEGTSNPNLYWYRQAAGRGLQLLFYSVGIGQISSEVPQNLSASRPQDRQFILSSKKLLLSDSGFYLCAWSSELDRRNIQYFGAGTRLSVL.